Presented here are 2 T cell receptor beta chains from one specimen sequenced in a study of blood T cell repertoires in COVID-19. Sequencing was performed with immunoSEQ multiplex PCR; in TCRdb, only in-frame clones are kept and a portion is missing. The data contain around 180,000 clones, under 85% of them singletons. Sequenced material: peripheral blood. The receptors shown here come from a man at least 80 years old with COVID-19, enrolled during active disease.

The chain links TRBV2 to TRBJ1-3; the D is unclear. This CDR3 region has 13 residues. Trimming took 4 bases from V and 2 from J, leaving 6 bases between them. CDR1 and CDR2 (germline): SNHLY, FYNNEI. The CDR3 spells CASSAGAGNTIYF. CDR3 DNA: TGTGCCAGCAGTGCCGGGGCTGGAAACACCATATATTTT.

The V call is TRBV19, the J call TRBJ2-1; 8 bases match TRBD2. Germline V gene sequence: CDR1 LNHDA, CDR2 SQIVND (reference sequence). The CDR3 sequence is 17 residues long. With 6 bases clipped from V and 9 bases from J, the junction kept 19 bases outside the gene matches. CDR3 sequence: CASSPHYTGGKNGEQFF. Written as DNA, the CDR3 is TGTGCCAGTAGCCCCCACTACACGGGGGGGAAAAACGGTGAGCAGTTCTTC.